Listed below are T cell receptor beta chains from one sample, sequenced in a study of cytomegalovirus exposure and HLA in healthy donors. Libraries were prepared by immunoSEQ multiplex PCR; TCRdb keeps only in-frame clonotypes and omits some of them. Among 75,000 to 100,000 clones listed, approximately 74% were seen once. Sequencing was carried out using PBMCs. These receptors were collected from a woman between 65 and 79 years old in good health and CMV-seropositive. Both conserved end residues are part of each CDR3. Each record gives: clone size, V gene, J gene, CDR3 protein. Clone size is not always given. Where it is, it says once, few, many or a class for expanded clones.

abundance: -; v_gene: TRBV25-1; j_gene: TRBJ2-5; CDR3aa: CASSEWQAAETQYF
abundance: -; v_gene: TRBV4-2; j_gene: -; CDR3aa: CASSQDGLAGVDEQYF
abundance: -; v_gene: TRBV5-4; j_gene: TRBJ2-7; CDR3aa: CASSLARGLAGRSYEQYF
abundance: -; v_gene: TRBV28; j_gene: TRBJ1-6; CDR3aa: CASLSSPGQGTSPLHF
abundance: -; v_gene: TRBV5-1; j_gene: TRBJ2-6; CDR3aa: CASRKTGGGGGPNSSGANVLTF
abundance: -; v_gene: TRBV7-3; j_gene: TRBJ2-1; CDR3aa: CASSATSGRIPWDEQFF
abundance: -; v_gene: TRBV7-8; j_gene: TRBJ2-7; CDR3aa: CASSLALTGYEQYF
abundance: once; v_gene: TRBV4-1; j_gene: TRBJ2-7; CDR3aa: CASSQDPISVQYF
abundance: -; v_gene: TRBV29-1; j_gene: TRBJ1-1; CDR3aa: CSAGGVWGTEAFF
abundance: -; v_gene: TRBV9; j_gene: TRBJ2-1; CDR3aa: CASRKLAGGPDEQFF
abundance: -; v_gene: TRBV5-1; j_gene: TRBJ1-5; CDR3aa: CASSPGELGQPQHF
abundance: -; v_gene: TRBV5-4; j_gene: TRBJ2-7; CDR3aa: CASSLRLAGHYEQYF
abundance: -; v_gene: TRBV4-2; j_gene: TRBJ1-1; CDR3aa: CASRPGQGAEEAFF
abundance: few; v_gene: TRBV4-1; j_gene: TRBJ2-4; CDR3aa: CASSQARTGGGKVIQYF
abundance: -; v_gene: TRBV4-3; j_gene: TRBJ2-3; CDR3aa: CASSSGQGSTDTQYF
abundance: -; v_gene: TRBV28; j_gene: TRBJ2-7; CDR3aa: CASSLPGTNSYEQYF
abundance: few; v_gene: TRBV4-1; j_gene: TRBJ1-3; CDR3aa: CASSPGGAYRAGNTIYF
abundance: -; v_gene: TRBV28; j_gene: TRBJ2-3; CDR3aa: CASSLKGRLSDF
abundance: -; v_gene: TRBV11-2; j_gene: TRBJ1-2; CDR3aa: CASSRRDTTGYTF
abundance: -; v_gene: TRBV15; j_gene: TRBJ2-5; CDR3aa: CATSRTGLAGVQETQYF
abundance: once; v_gene: TRBV19; j_gene: TRBJ2-5; CDR3aa: CASSPRAETQYF
abundance: few; v_gene: TRBV21-1; j_gene: TRBJ2-5; CDR3aa: CASSIGTKETQYF
abundance: -; v_gene: TRBV19; j_gene: TRBJ1-2; CDR3aa: CASSISDRRGYTF
abundance: -; v_gene: TRBV6-1; j_gene: TRBJ1-6; CDR3aa: CASSPTRDANSPLHF
abundance: once; v_gene: TRBV7-2; j_gene: TRBJ1-2; CDR3aa: CASSLGQGIYGYTF
abundance: -; v_gene: TRBV30; j_gene: TRBJ2-1; CDR3aa: CAWSVGTSGSEQFF
abundance: -; v_gene: TRBV28; j_gene: -; CDR3aa: CASKGQPIDGYEQYF
abundance: few; v_gene: TRBV7-2; j_gene: TRBJ2-2; CDR3aa: CASSLPDLPGELFF
abundance: few; v_gene: TRBV27; j_gene: TRBJ2-5; CDR3aa: CASSVKSGGEETQYF
abundance: -; v_gene: TRBV6-1; j_gene: TRBJ2-5; CDR3aa: CASSESGRGTQYF
abundance: -; v_gene: TRBV4-1; j_gene: TRBJ2-1; CDR3aa: CASSQSGISYNEQFF
abundance: -; v_gene: TRBV27; j_gene: TRBJ2-3; CDR3aa: CASRYGLGTDTQYF
abundance: -; v_gene: TRBV19; j_gene: TRBJ2-1; CDR3aa: CASSIRTSGNNEQFF
abundance: -; v_gene: TRBV5-4; j_gene: TRBJ2-5; CDR3aa: CASSPDPGLETQYF
abundance: -; v_gene: TRBV18; j_gene: TRBJ2-5; CDR3aa: CASSPSQGTGRETQYF
abundance: -; v_gene: TRBV14; j_gene: TRBJ2-3; CDR3aa: CASSQEGALTDTQYF
abundance: -; v_gene: TRBV5-5; j_gene: TRBJ2-3; CDR3aa: CASSLVRTDTQYF
abundance: -; v_gene: TRBV4-2; j_gene: TRBJ2-1; CDR3aa: CASSQGASGASSYNEQFF
abundance: -; v_gene: TRBV29-1; j_gene: TRBJ2-7; CDR3aa: CSVVGNRGSSYEQYF
abundance: -; v_gene: TRBV28; j_gene: TRBJ1-2; CDR3aa: CATADGTGGIYGYTF
abundance: -; v_gene: TRBV11-3; j_gene: TRBJ2-1; CDR3aa: CASSSRDEQFF
abundance: -; v_gene: TRBV7-9; j_gene: TRBJ1-6; CDR3aa: CASSPGRVNSPLHF
abundance: -; v_gene: TRBV6-5; j_gene: TRBJ1-2; CDR3aa: CASSRQDRLYGYTF
abundance: -; v_gene: TRBV4-2; j_gene: TRBJ2-1; CDR3aa: CASSQEGGGPVNEQFF
abundance: -; v_gene: TRBV5-1; j_gene: TRBJ2-3; CDR3aa: CASSQGGHSTDTQYF
abundance: few; v_gene: TRBV28; j_gene: TRBJ1-5; CDR3aa: CASSNLVLGQGIGSNQPQHF
abundance: -; v_gene: TRBV9; j_gene: TRBJ2-7; CDR3aa: CASSVSIGGRGEQYF
abundance: -; v_gene: TRBV9; j_gene: TRBJ2-1; CDR3aa: CASSVETSGSSSGYNEQFF
abundance: -; v_gene: TRBV18; j_gene: TRBJ2-7; CDR3aa: CASSLLSYEQYF
abundance: -; v_gene: TRBV7-6; j_gene: -; CDR3aa: CASSLRNLGAGGSYEQYF
abundance: -; v_gene: TRBV27; j_gene: TRBJ2-7; CDR3aa: CASSPRDRGFYEQYF
abundance: once; v_gene: TRBV19; j_gene: TRBJ1-2; CDR3aa: CASRATGGVYGYTF
abundance: -; v_gene: TRBV19; j_gene: TRBJ2-1; CDR3aa: CASTREGANEQFF
abundance: -; v_gene: TRBV5-4; j_gene: TRBJ2-5; CDR3aa: CASSSRGGLETQYF